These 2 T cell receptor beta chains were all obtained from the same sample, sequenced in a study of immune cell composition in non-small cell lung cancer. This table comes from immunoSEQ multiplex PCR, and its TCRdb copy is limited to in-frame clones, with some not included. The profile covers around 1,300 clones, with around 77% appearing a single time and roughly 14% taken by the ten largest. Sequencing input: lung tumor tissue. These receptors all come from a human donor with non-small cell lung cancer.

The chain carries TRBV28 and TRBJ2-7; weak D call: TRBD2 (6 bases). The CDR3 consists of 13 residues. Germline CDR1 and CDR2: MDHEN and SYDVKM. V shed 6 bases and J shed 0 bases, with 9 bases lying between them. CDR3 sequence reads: CASREAGSYEQYF. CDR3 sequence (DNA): TGTGCCAGCAGAGAAGCGGGCTCCTACGAGCAGTACTTC.

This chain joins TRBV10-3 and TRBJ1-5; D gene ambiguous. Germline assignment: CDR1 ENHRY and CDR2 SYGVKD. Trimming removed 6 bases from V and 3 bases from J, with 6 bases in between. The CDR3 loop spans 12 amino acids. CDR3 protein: CAISQNNQPQHF. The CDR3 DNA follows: TGTGCCATCAGCCAGAACAATCAGCCCCAGCATTTT.